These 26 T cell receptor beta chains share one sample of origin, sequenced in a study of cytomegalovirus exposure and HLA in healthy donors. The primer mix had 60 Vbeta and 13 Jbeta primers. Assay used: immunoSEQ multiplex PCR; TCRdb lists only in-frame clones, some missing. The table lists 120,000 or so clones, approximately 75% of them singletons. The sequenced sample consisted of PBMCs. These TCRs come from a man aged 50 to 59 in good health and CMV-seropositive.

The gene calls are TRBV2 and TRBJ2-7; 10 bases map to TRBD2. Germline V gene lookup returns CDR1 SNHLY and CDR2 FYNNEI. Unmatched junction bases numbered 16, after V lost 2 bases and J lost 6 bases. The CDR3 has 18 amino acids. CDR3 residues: CASSELKEVAGGSGEQYF. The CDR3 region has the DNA TGTGCCAGCAGTGAATTGAAGGAAGTAGCGGGGGGTTCTGGCGAGCAGTACTTC.

The CDR3 is CASSFGPTGSYTF. CDR3 sequence (DNA): TGTGCCAGCAGCTTTGGGCCCACAGGGAGCTACACCTTC. The chain has TRBV13 and TRBJ1-2, with D perhaps matching TRBD1 (6 bases). This CDR3 region has 13 residues. V shed 3 bases and J shed 9 bases, with 14 bases lying between them. The germline gives CDR1 PRHDT, CDR2 FYEKMQ (reference sequence).

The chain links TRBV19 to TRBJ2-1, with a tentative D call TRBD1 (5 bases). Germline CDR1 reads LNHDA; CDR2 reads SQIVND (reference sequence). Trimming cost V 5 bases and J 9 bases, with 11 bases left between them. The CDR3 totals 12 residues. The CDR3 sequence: CASSSQGVEQFF. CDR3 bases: TGTGCCAGTAGTTCCCAGGGTGTTGAGCAGTTCTTC.

Here the CDR3 reads CSVTASGNYEQYF. The CDR3 DNA follows: TGCAGCGTTACGGCTAGCGGGAACTACGAGCAGTACTTC. The J gene is TRBJ2-7, the V gene TRBV29-1; TRBD2 aligns across 9 bases. Germline CDR1 is SQVTM and CDR2 is ANQGSEA. CDR3 length equals 13 residues. The J segment lost 3 bases and the V segment lost 5 bases, leaving 5 bases of the junction unmatched.

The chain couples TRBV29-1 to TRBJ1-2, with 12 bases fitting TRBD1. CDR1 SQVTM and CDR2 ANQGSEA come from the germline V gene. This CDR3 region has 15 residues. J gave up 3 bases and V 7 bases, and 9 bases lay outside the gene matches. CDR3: CSASPGTGGDYGYTF. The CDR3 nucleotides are TGCAGCGCCTCTCCCGGGACAGGGGGCGACTATGGCTACACCTTC.

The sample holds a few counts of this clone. The DNA for the CDR3 is TGTGCCAGCAGTTTGGCAGGCGACTATGGCTACACCTTC. Encoded protein: CASSLAGDYGYTF. The rearrangement joins TRBV27 to TRBJ1-2; no clear D. In germline, CDR1 is MNHEY, CDR2 SMNVEV (reference sequence). Trimming stripped 3 bases from V and 3 bases from J, with 8 bases between. The CDR3 extends over 13 amino acids.

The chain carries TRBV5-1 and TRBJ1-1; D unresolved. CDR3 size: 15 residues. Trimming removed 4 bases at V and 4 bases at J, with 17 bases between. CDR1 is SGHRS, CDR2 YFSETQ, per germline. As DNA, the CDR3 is TGCGCCAGCAGCCGTTCCCCGCAGTCCTCCACTGAAGCTTTCTTT. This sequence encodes CASSRSPQSSTEAFF.

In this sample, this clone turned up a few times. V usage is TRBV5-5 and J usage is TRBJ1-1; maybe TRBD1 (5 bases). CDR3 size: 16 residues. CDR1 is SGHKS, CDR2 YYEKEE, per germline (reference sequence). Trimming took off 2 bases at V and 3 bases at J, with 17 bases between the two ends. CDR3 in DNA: TGTGCCAGCAGCTTAGTCGGGGGAGATGAGGACACTGAAGCTTTCTTT. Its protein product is CASSLVGGDEDTEAFF.

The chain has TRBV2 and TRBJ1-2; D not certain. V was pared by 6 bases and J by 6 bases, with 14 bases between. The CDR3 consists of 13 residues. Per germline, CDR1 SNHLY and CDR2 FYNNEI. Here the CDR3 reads CASRPGSFNGYTF. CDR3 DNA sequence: TGTGCCAGCAGACCCGGGTCTTTTAATGGCTACACCTTC.

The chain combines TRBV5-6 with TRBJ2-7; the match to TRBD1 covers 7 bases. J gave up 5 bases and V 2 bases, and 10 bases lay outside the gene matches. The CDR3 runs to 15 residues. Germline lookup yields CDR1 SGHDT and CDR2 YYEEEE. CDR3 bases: TGTGCCAGCAGCTTAGTAGACAGGGCCACTCACGAGCAGTACTTC. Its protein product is CASSLVDRATHEQYF.

The CDR3 reads CASSRNRGFNYGYTF. CDR3 coding DNA: TGTGCCAGCAGCCGAAACCGGGGTTTTAACTATGGCTACACCTTC. This chain uses TRBV27 with TRBJ1-2, with no clear D. The germline V gene has CDR1 MNHEY and CDR2 SMNVEV (reference sequence). The CDR3 contains 15 residues. With 6 bases removed from V and 1 base from J, the gap between germline ends came to 15 bases.

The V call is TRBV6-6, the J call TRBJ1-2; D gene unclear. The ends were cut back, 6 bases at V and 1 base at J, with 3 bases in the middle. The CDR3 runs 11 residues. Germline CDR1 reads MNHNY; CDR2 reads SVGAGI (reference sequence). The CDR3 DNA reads TGTGCCAGCAGGAGTAACTATGGCTACACCTTC. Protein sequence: CASRSNYGYTF.

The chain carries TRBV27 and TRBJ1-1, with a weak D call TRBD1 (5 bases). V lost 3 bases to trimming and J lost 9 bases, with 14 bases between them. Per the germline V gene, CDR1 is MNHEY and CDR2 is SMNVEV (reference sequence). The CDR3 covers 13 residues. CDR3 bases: TGTGCCAGCAGTTTGGCAGGGAAGAATCAAGCTTTCTTT. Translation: CASSLAGKNQAFF.

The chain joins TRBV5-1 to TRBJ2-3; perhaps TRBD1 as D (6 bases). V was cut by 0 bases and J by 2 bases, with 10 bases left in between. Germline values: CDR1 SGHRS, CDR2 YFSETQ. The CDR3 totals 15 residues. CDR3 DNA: TGCGCCAGCAGCTTGGGACAGGCCTTCACAGATACGCAGTATTTT. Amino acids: CASSLGQAFTDTQYF. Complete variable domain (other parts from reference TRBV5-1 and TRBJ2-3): KAGVTQTPRYLIKTRGQQVTLSCSPISGHRSVSWYQQTPGQGLQFLFEYFSETQRNKGNFPGRFSGRQFSNSRSEMNVSTLELGDSALYLCASSLGQAFTDTQYFGPGTRLTVL.

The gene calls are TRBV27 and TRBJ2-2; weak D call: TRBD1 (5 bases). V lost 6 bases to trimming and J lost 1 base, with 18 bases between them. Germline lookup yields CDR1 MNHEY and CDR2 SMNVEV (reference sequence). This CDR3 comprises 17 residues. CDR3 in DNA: TGTGCCAGCAGCCTCTTCGCCCTTGACAGGAACACCGGGGAGCTGTTTTTT. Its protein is CASSLFALDRNTGELFF.

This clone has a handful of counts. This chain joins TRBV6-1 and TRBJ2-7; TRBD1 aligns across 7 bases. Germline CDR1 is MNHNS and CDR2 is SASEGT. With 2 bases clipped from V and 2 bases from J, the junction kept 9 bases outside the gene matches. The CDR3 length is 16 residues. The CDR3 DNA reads TGTGCCAGCAGTGAACATGGTACAGGGGACCCCTACGAGCAGTACTTC. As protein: CASSEHGTGDPYEQYF.

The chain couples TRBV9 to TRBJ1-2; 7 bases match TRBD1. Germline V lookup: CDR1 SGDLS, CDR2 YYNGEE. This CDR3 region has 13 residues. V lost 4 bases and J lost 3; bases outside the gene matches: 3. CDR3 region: CASSQGQDYGYTF. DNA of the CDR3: TGTGCCAGCAGCCAAGGACAGGACTATGGCTACACCTTC.

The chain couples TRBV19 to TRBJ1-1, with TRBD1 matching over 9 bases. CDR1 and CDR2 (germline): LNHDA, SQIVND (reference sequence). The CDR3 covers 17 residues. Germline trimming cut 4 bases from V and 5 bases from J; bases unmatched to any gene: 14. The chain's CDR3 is CASSRRAGTGRGTEAFF. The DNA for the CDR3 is TGTGCCAGTAGTAGAAGAGCCGGGACAGGGCGTGGAACTGAAGCTTTCTTT.

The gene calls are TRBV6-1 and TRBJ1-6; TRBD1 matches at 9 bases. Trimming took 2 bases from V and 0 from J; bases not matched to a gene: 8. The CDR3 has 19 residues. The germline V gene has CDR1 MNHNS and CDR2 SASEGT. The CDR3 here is CASSENFGQGSSYNSPLHF. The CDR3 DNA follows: TGTGCCAGCAGTGAAAATTTCGGACAGGGGAGCTCCTATAATTCACCCCTCCACTTT.

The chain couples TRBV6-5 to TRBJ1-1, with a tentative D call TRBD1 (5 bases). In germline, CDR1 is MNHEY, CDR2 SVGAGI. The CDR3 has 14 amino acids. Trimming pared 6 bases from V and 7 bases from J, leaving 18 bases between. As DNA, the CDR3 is TGTGCCAGCAGCCCCCCGAGCAGGGTGGGTGAAGCTTTCTTT. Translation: CASSPPSRVGEAFF.

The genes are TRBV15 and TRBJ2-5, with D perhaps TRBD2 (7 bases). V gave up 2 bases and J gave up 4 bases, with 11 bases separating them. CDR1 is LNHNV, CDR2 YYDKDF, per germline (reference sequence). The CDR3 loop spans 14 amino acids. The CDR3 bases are TGTGCCACCAGCAGAAAGGGGGGGTCAGAGACCCAGTACTTC. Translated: CATSRKGGSETQYF.

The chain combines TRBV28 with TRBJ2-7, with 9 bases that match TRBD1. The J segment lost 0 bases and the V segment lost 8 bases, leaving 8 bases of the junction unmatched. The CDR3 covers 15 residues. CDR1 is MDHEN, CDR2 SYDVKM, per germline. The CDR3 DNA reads TGTGCCAGCGGAACCGGGACAGGGAGCTCCTACGAGCAGTACTTC. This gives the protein CASGTGTGSSYEQYF. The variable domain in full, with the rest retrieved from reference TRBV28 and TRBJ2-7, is DVKVTQSSRYLVKRTGEKVFLECVQDMDHENMFWYRQDPGLGLRLIYFSYDVKMKEKGDIPEGYSVSREKKERFSLILESASTNQTSMYLCASGTGTGSSYEQYFGPGTRLTVT.

The chain's CDR3 is CASRGGVTEAFF. In DNA, the CDR3 is TGTGCCAGCAGAGGGGGCGTTACTGAAGCTTTCTTT. V usage is TRBV6-5 and J usage is TRBJ1-1, with TRBD1 matching over 7 bases. The germline V gene encodes CDR1 MNHEY and CDR2 SVGAGI. The CDR3 totals 12 residues. The J segment lost 5 bases and the V segment lost 6 bases, leaving 3 bases of the junction unmatched.

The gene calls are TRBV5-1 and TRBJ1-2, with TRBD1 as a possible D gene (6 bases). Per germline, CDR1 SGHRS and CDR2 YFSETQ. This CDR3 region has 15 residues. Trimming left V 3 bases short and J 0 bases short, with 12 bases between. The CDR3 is CASSSLGAPNYGYTF. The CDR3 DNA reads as TGCGCCAGCAGCTCCCTGGGGGCCCCTAACTATGGCTACACCTTC.

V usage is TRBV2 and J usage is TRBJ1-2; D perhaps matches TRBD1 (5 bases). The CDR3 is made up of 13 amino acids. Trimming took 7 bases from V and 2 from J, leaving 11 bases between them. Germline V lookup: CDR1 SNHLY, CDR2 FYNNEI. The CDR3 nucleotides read TGTGCCAGCACTACCGACAGCAACTATGGCTACACCTTC. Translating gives CASTTDSNYGYTF.

The CDR3 protein is CASSSAGTVFYEQYF. The CDR3 DNA follows: TGTGCCAGCAGCTCGGCGGGGACAGTGTTCTACGAGCAGTACTTC. The chain recombines TRBV5-5 with TRBJ2-7; perhaps TRBD1 as D (7 bases). The germline CDR1 and CDR2 sequences are SGHKS and YYEKEE (reference sequence). V gave up 3 bases and J gave up 3 bases, with 16 bases separating them. The CDR3 covers 15 residues.